This T cell receptor (beta chain) was captured by sequencing in a study of OX40 agonist ivuxolimab in advanced cancers. Study context: In this cohort, patients received ivuxolimab, an agonistic anti-OX40 (CD134) antibody. The study's findings and limits: CD8+ T cells showed, on average, more clonal expansion than CD4+ cells.

Autoimmune disease history or systemic immunosuppression barred patients. Comments on this clone: Antigen unknown. The identical CDR3 is also encoded by other nucleotide sequences in the sample.

Profiled with immunoSEQ multiplex PCR; TCRdb holds only in-frame clones, not every one. The sample holds 52,000 or so clones, 94% seen once. The V gene end was trimmed by 3 bases and the J gene end by 5 bases; junction bases not matched to a gene: 1. The CDR3 runs 13 residues. Germline V gene sequence: CDR1 MGHDK, CDR2 SYGVNS. This sequence was found in an adult with an advanced solid tumor such as melanoma, head and neck, liver or kidney cancer. V usage is TRBV25-1 and J usage is TRBJ2-7, with TRBD1 identical over 10 bases. The sample was CD4+ or CD8+ T cells sorted from blood, taken in a trial of the OX40 agonist ivuxolimab. The CDR3 protein is CASSEGTGDEQYF. The CDR3, as DNA: TGTGCCAGCAGTGAGGGGACAGGGGACGAGCAGTACTTC.